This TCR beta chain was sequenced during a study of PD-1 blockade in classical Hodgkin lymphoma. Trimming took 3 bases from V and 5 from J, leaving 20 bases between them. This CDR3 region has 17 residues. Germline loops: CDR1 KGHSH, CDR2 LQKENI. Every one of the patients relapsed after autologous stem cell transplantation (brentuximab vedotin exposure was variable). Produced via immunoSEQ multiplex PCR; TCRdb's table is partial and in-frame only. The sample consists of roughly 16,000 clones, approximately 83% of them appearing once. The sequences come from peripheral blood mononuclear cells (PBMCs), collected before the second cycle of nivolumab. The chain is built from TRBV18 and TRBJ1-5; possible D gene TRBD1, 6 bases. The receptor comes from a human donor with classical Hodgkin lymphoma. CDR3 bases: TGTGCCAGCTCACCCCCCGGCAGGGGAGGGTTGGATCAGCCCCAGCATTTT. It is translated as CASSPPGRGGLDQPQHF. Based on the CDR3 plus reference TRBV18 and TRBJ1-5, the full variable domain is NAGVMQNPRHLVRRRGQEARLRCSPMKGHSHVYWYRQLPEEGLKFMVYLQKENIIDESGMPKERFSAEFPKEGPSILRIQQVVRGDSAAYFCASSPPGRGGLDQPQHFGDGTRLSIL.